What follows describes a single TCR beta chain. This entry is derived from a study of blood T cell repertoires in COVID-19. Study-wide background: PBMCs, B-cell-depleted T cells, or T cells were the source of the cDNA or gDNA that made up the material.

TCRdb keeps only in-frame clones here, not all; method: immunoSEQ multiplex PCR. Among under 250,000 clones listed, under 90% were seen once. Those designated as exposed participants met a COVID-19 case within 2 weeks before study entry. Trimming cost V 8 bases and J 1 base, with 9 bases left between them. The CDR3 extends over 13 amino acids. In germline, CDR1 is MNHEY, CDR2 SMNVEV (reference sequence). The gene calls are TRBV27 and TRBJ1-3; D remains unclear. The TCR comes from a woman in her fifties or sixties who had been exposed to COVID-19. What was sequenced was PBMCs or T cells enriched from blood (not recorded which). CDR3 sequence reads: CASGLSSGNTIYF. The CDR3 DNA sequence: TGTGCCAGCGGACTTAGTTCTGGAAACACCATATATTTT.